Presented here are 28 T cell receptor beta chains from one specimen sequenced in a study of blood T cells in healthy people across ages. Combining a sample-barcoded 5' primer with a J-beta primer mix, a second PCR ran for roughly 6 to 11 cycles. TCRdb reanalysed the 5' RACE reads using MiXCR and keeps one entry per CDR3 protein. Of some 890,000 distinct CDR3 sequences listed, 25% to 35% are singletons. The data also belong to a second study, concerning T cells of mothers and their children.

Material for sequencing was blood. The origin of the receptors is a woman in her 40s in good health.

V and J are TRBV20-1 and TRBJ2-3; TRBD2 agrees at 8 bases. CDR3 size: 17 residues. V lost 0 bases to trimming and J lost 0 bases; unmatched junction nucleotides: 8. The germline V gene encodes CDR1 DFQATT and CDR2 SNEGSKA (reference sequence). The DNA for the CDR3 is TGCAGTGCTAGAGATCTCTTTCGGGGGGGGAGCACAGATACGCAGTATTTT. Residues: CSARDLFRGGSTDTQYF.

This clonotype has at least ten counts. The chain joins TRBV27 to TRBJ1-2; a weak D match, TRBD1 (5 bases). Germline V gene data show CDR1 as MNHEY and CDR2 as SMNVEV (reference sequence). The CDR3 has 14 amino acids. Trimming took 4 bases from V and 1 from J, leaving 10 bases between them. This CDR3 is CASSSGMGNYGYTF. DNA of the CDR3: TGTGCCAGCAGTTCAGGGATGGGTAACTATGGCTACACCTTC.

This clonotype was seen more than once but under ten times. The chain employs TRBV5-1 and TRBJ2-1; D remains unclear. Germline values: CDR1 SGHRS, CDR2 YFSETQ. Trimming cost V 0 bases and J 4 bases, with 11 bases left between them. The CDR3 totals 15 residues. The CDR3 sequence is CASSLDRSLYNEQFF. The DNA for the CDR3 is TGCGCCAGCAGCTTGGACCGTTCCTTATACAATGAGCAGTTCTTC.

This clonotype showed up just a few times. At one end the junction does not follow the germline gene, possibly because of a read error. The chain joins TRBV7-7 to TRBJ2-5; 12 nucleotides agree with TRBD2. The CDR3 length is 17 residues. Germline V CDR1 and CDR2: SSHAT, FNYEAQ (reference sequence). CDR3 bases: TGTGCTAGCAGCCCTCGGGCTAGCGGGGGGGTTAAAGAGACCCAGTACTTC. Translated: CASSPRASGGVKETQYF. Variable domain in full (rest from reference TRBV7-7 and TRBJ2-5): GAGVSQSPRYKVTKRGQDVTLRCDPISSHATLYWYQQALGQGPEFLTYFNYEAQPDKSGLPSDRFSAERPEGSISTLTIQRTEQRDSAMYRCASSPRASGGVKETQYFGPGTRLLVL.

J is TRBJ2-1 and V is TRBV27, with 8 bases lining up with TRBD2. Germline CDR1 reads MNHEY; CDR2 reads SMNVEV (reference sequence). J gave up 6 bases and V 6 bases, and 10 bases lay outside the gene matches. The CDR3 length is 15 residues. The CDR3 region has the DNA TGTGCCAGCAGCCTGGCGGGGGGCCCTCGCAATGAGCAGTTCTTC. Translation: CASSLAGGPRNEQFF.

The chain joins TRBV12-3 or TRBV12-4 to TRBJ2-3, with D hard to call. The CDR3 is made up of 12 amino acids. Trimming removed 1 base from V and 9 bases from J, with 8 bases in between. CDR3 bases: TGTGCCAGCAGTTTAGGGCGACTCACGCAGTATTTT. Amino acid sequence: CASSLGRLTQYF.

V and J are TRBV4-3 and TRBJ2-3; 9 bases line up with TRBD2. Germline V lookup: CDR1 LGHNA, CDR2 YSLEER. This CDR3 comprises 14 residues. The V gene end was trimmed by 2 bases and the J gene end by 4 bases; junction bases not matched to a gene: 1. In nucleotides, the CDR3 is TGCGCCAGCAGCCAACAGCGGGAGGCAGATACGCAGTATTTT. It yields the protein CASSQQREADTQYF.

The V gene is TRBV5-1, the J gene TRBJ1-5; the D gene is possibly TRBD1 (5 bases). The CDR3 totals 15 residues. Germline assignment: CDR1 SGHRS and CDR2 YFSETQ. V dropped 4 bases and J dropped 0 bases, with 11 bases sitting between them. CDR3 sequence: CASSRDGISNQPQHF. CDR3 sequence (DNA): TGCGCCAGCAGCCGGGACGGAATTAGCAATCAGCCCCAGCATTTT. The full variable domain, with the rest looked up from reference TRBV5-1 and TRBJ1-5, is KAGVTQTPRYLIKTRGQQVTLSCSPISGHRSVSWYQQTPGQGLQFLFEYFSETQRNKGNFPGRFSGRQFSNSRSEMNVSTLELGDSALYLCASSRDGISNQPQHFGDGTRLSIL.

The chain combines TRBV7-8 with TRBJ1-5; possible D gene TRBD1, 6 bases. From germline, CDR1 is SGHVS and CDR2 FQNEAQ. The V end was cut by 5 bases, the J end by 1 base, with 15 bases between. This CDR3 is built from 16 residues. The CDR3 region is CASSMYRAESNQPQHF. DNA for the CDR3: TGTGCCAGCAGCATGTACAGGGCGGAGAGCAATCAGCCCCAGCATTTT. Full variable domain (remainder filled in from reference TRBV7-8 and TRBJ1-5): GAGVSQSPRYKVAKRGQDVALRCDPISGHVSLFWYQQALGQGPEFLTYFQNEAQLDKSGLPSDRFFAERPEGSVSTLKIQRTQQEDSAVYLCASSMYRAESNQPQHFGDGTRLSIL.

This clonotype was seen many times. The chain joins TRBV9 to TRBJ2-4; 10 bases fit TRBD2. The CDR3 spans 15 residues. V shed 3 bases, J shed 4 bases, and the junction held 4 bases outside the gene matches. Germline CDR1 SGDLS, CDR2 YYNGEE. The CDR3 nucleotides read TGTGCCAGCAGCGGGACTAGCGGAGTTAAAAACATTCAGTACTTC. Its protein is CASSGTSGVKNIQYF.

This clonotype was detected many times. The rearrangement uses TRBV20-1 and TRBJ2-5; D might be TRBD2 (7 bases). This CDR3 is built from 15 residues. Germline CDR1 reads DFQATT; CDR2 reads SNEGSKA (reference sequence). Trimming shortened V by 0 bases and J by 2 bases, and 13 bases separated the two germline ends. In DNA form, the CDR3 reads TGCAGTGCTAGAGATGGGCGGGGGCCACAAGAGACCCAGTACTTC. It codes for CSARDGRGPQETQYF.

CDR3: CASSQDNGNSYNEQFF. In nucleotides, the CDR3 is TGCGCCAGCAGCCAAGACAACGGGAACTCCTACAATGAGCAGTTCTTC. The chain carries TRBV4-1 and TRBJ2-1; a weak D match, TRBD2 (5 bases). The CDR3 loop spans 16 amino acids. CDR1 is MGHRA and CDR2 is YSYEKL in the germline V gene. Trimming removed 0 bases from V and 0 bases from J, with 9 bases in between.

This clonotype was counted many times. J is TRBJ1-1 and V is TRBV12-3 or TRBV12-4; D gene unclear. V was clipped by 6 bases and J by 10 bases, with 12 bases between them. CDR3 length equals 11 residues. CDR3 region: CASSLTSVAFF. CDR3 nucleotide sequence: TGTGCCAGCAGCCTAACGTCGGTAGCTTTCTTT.

This clonotype has a handful of counts. J is TRBJ1-2 and V is TRBV5-1, with 9 bases aligning to TRBD1. Trimming removed 1 base from V and 1 base from J; junction bases left unmatched: 2. The CDR3 consists of 15 residues. Germline assignment: CDR1 SGHRS and CDR2 YFSETQ. Here the CDR3 DNA reads TGCGCCAGCAGCTTGACAGGGGGCTTTAACTATGGCTACACCTTC. This translates into CASSLTGGFNYGYTF.

This clonotype was found a few times. The chain joins TRBV7-2 to TRBJ2-7, with D unresolved. The CDR3 runs to 16 residues. In germline, CDR1 is SGHTA, CDR2 FQGNSA. V dropped 2 bases and J dropped 1 base, with 15 bases sitting between them. The CDR3 here is CASSLPGREISYEQYF. The CDR3 nucleotides are TGTGCCAGCAGCTTACCCGGGCGAGAGATTTCCTACGAGCAGTACTTC. Full variable domain (outside the CDR3, taken from reference TRBV7-2 and TRBJ2-7): GAGVSQSPSNKVTEKGKDVELRCDPISGHTALYWYRQSLGQGLEFLIYFQGNSAPDKSGLPSDRFSAERTGGSVSTLTIQRTQQEDSAVYLCASSLPGREISYEQYFGPGTRLTVT.

This clonotype was recorded many times. The chain combines TRBV9 with TRBJ2-5, with D tentatively TRBD1 or TRBD2 (6 bases each). Germline loops: CDR1 SGDLS, CDR2 YYNGEE. The CDR3 is 15 amino acids. The germline V and J ends were trimmed by 3 bases and 5 bases, with 17 bases remaining between them. The CDR3 here is CASSAGNGGLETQYF. In nucleotides, the CDR3 is TGTGCCAGCAGCGCAGGAAACGGGGGCCTGGAGACCCAGTACTTC. The whole variable domain, remainder taken from reference TRBV9 and TRBJ2-5, is DSGVTQTPKHLITATGQRVTLRCSPRSGDLSVYWYQQSLDQGLQFLIQYYNGEERAKGNILERFSAQQFPDLHSELNLSSLELGDSALYFCASSAGNGGLETQYFGPGTRLLVL.

This clonotype was picked up many times. The V and J genes are TRBV5-1 and TRBJ1-2, with D unclear. V lost 0 bases, J lost 1 base, and 10 bases lay in between. Per the germline V gene, CDR1 is SGHRS and CDR2 is YFSETQ. This CDR3 is built from 15 residues. CDR3 in DNA: TGCGCCAGCAGCTTGGATGGCAGGAGTAACTATGGCTACACCTTC. It is translated as CASSLDGRSNYGYTF.

This chain links TRBV5-1 with TRBJ1-2, with TRBD1 matching 7 bases. Germline CDR1 SGHRS, CDR2 YFSETQ. V lost 0 bases to trimming and J lost 8 bases; unmatched junction nucleotides: 10. There are 15 residues in the CDR3. CDR3 loop: CASSLGQGAGIGYTF. The CDR3 bases are TGCGCCAGCAGCTTGGGACAGGGAGCTGGCATAGGCTACACCTTC.

The chain recombines TRBV9 with TRBJ2-7; TRBD1 might be the D (5 bases). Trimming took 3 bases from V and 1 from J, leaving 8 bases between them. The CDR3 runs 13 residues. Germline V CDR1 and CDR2: SGDLS, YYNGEE. DNA for the CDR3: TGTGCCAGCAGCGGACAGAGTTCCTACGAGCAGTACTTC. Translated, it gives CASSGQSSYEQYF.

This chain joins TRBV12-3 or TRBV12-4 and TRBJ2-3, with D maybe TRBD1 (5 bases). The CDR3 spans 14 residues. Between the trimmed V and J ends, which lost 5 bases and 6 bases, there was a span of 15 bases. Written as DNA, the CDR3 is TGTGCCAGCAGTCCCCCAGGGCTCCGGGATACGCAGTATTTT. The encoded protein is CASSPPGLRDTQYF.

This clonotype was counted between two and nine times. The chain recombines TRBV2 with TRBJ2-1; 12 positions match TRBD2. The V segment lost 6 bases and the J segment 8 bases; nucleotides outside the gene matches: 8. The CDR3 has 15 amino acids. Germline V gene data show CDR1 as SNHLY and CDR2 as FYNNEI. CDR3 in DNA: TGTGCCAGCAGGCCGACTAGCGGGGGTATTGATGAGCAGTTCTTC. Its protein product is CASRPTSGGIDEQFF.

The chain couples TRBV9 to TRBJ2-5; weak D call: TRBD1 (6 bases). The CDR3 totals 15 residues. Trimming removed 4 bases from V and 0 bases from J, with 13 bases in between. Germline-derived CDR1 and CDR2 are SGDLS and YYNGEE. CDR3 residues: CASSKNGQYQETQYF. The CDR3, as DNA: TGTGCCAGCAGCAAAAATGGACAGTACCAAGAGACCCAGTACTTC.

This rearrangement joins TRBV3-1 to TRBJ2-4, with D possibly matching TRBD2 (6 bases). This CDR3 has 16 residues. V was trimmed by 0 bases and J by 13 bases, leaving 22 bases between them. Per the germline V gene, CDR1 is LGHDT and CDR2 is YNNKEL (reference sequence). CDR3 sequence reads: CASSQDYGMSGDEQYF. The CDR3 coding sequence is TGTGCCAGCAGCCAAGATTACGGAATGTCGGGGGATGAGCAGTACTTC.

The chain has TRBV29-1 and TRBJ1-1; 7 bases align to TRBD1. Germline V CDR1 and CDR2: SQVTM, ANQGSEA. V trimming: 6 bases; J trimming: 3 bases; junction bases outside the gene matches: 7. This CDR3 has 13 residues. The CDR3 loop is CSVMTGWDTEAFF. CDR3 DNA sequence: TGCAGCGTGATGACAGGGTGGGACACTGAAGCTTTCTTT.

The V call is TRBV6-5, the J call TRBJ2-1; 8 nucleotides line up with TRBD2. The CDR3 is 15 amino acids. Germline lookup yields CDR1 MNHEY and CDR2 SVGAGI. The trim removed 6 bases at V and 5 bases at J, leaving 9 bases unmatched. The DNA of the CDR3 is TGTGCCAGCAGGGAGCGGGGGTTTGAGGACAATGAGCAGTTCTTC. It codes for CASRERGFEDNEQFF.

A few counts support this clonotype. The gene calls are TRBV2 and TRBJ1-2, with D possibly TRBD1 on 5 matching bases. The CDR3 covers 13 residues. Germline lookup yields CDR1 SNHLY and CDR2 FYNNEI. V dropped 3 bases and J dropped 6 bases, with 11 bases sitting between them. CDR3 sequence reads: CASSEGRADGYTF. In DNA, the CDR3 is TGTGCCAGCAGTGAGGGACGGGCCGATGGCTACACCTTC.

This clonotype was detected many times. This chain connects TRBV10-3 to TRBJ1-1; D is unclear. The CDR3 is made up of 11 amino acids. The germline gives CDR1 ENHRY, CDR2 SYGVKD. V lost 9 bases and J lost 9, with 14 bases in between. The DNA for the CDR3 is TGTGCCATTGGACCCGGCCCAAAAGCTTTCTTT. Translated, it gives CAIGPGPKAFF.

This clonotype came up a few times. A much bigger clone sits one base away, suggesting this may be a read error. The chain carries TRBV7-3 and TRBJ2-5; 9 nucleotides match TRBD1. CDR1 SGHTA and CDR2 FQGTGA come from the germline V gene. The CDR3 has 14 residues. The CDR3, as DNA: TGTGCCAGCAGCCCCGGACAGGGGCTGGAGACCCGGTACTTC. As protein: CASSPGQGLETRYF.